This T cell receptor beta chain came from a study of blood T cell repertoires in COVID-19. Across the study: Nucleic acid was either cDNA or gDNA, and it came from T cells, B-cell-depleted T cells, or PBMCs.

Here immunoSEQ multiplex PCR was the method, and the copy in TCRdb shows in-frame clones only, minus some. The repertoire holds about 260,000 clones, with roughly 80% as singletons. The junction had 6 bases not matched to a gene; V was cut back by 5 bases and J by 5 bases. CDR1 and CDR2 (germline): WNHNN, SYGVQD (reference sequence). The CDR3 consists of 14 residues. Material for sequencing was PBMCs or T cells enriched from blood (not recorded which). The chain has TRBV10-1 and TRBJ2-3, with 8 bases fitting TRBD1. The sequence derives from a man aged 25-45 years with acute COVID-19. In DNA form, the CDR3 reads TGCGCCAGCAGTTCCGGACAGGGAGGAGATACGCAGTATTTT. Translated, it gives CASSSGQGGDTQYF.